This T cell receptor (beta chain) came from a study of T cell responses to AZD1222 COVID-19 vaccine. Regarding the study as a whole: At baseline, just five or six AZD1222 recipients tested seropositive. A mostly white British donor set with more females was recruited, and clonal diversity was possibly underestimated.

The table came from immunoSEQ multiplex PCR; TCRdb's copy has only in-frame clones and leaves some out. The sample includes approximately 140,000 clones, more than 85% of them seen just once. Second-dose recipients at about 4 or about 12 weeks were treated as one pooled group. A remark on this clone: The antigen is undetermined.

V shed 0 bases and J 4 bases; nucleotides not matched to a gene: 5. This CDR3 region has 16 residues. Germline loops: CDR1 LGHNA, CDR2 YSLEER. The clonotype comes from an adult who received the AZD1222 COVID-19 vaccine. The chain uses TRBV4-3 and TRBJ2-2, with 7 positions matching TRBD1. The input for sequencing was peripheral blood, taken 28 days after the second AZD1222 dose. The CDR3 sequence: CASSQDQHRGTGELFF. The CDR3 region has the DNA TGCGCCAGCAGCCAAGATCAGCACAGGGGCACCGGGGAGCTGTTTTTT.